The rows below give T cell receptor beta chains drawn from one sample of a study of cytomegalovirus exposure and HLA in healthy donors. TCRdb's copy holds only in-frame clones and misses some; the assay was immunoSEQ multiplex PCR. Among about 280,000 clones listed, around 89% were seen once. The sample consisted of PBMCs. These receptors all stem from a woman between 18 and 29 years old in good health and CMV-seronegative. Both conserved end residues are part of each CDR3. D genes are given only for firm matches. Where a row states a size, it is once, few, many or the class of an expanded clone; other rows omit it.

>TRBJ1-1|NA|TRBV30|NA
CAWSMGGPEAFF
TGTGCCTGGAGCATGGGAGGGCCTGAAGCTTTCTTT
>TRBJ2-1|NA|TRBV4-3|TRBD1
CASSRNPEDRVENEQFF
TGCGCCAGCAGCCGCAATCCGGAGGACAGGGTGGAAAATGAGCAGTTCTTC
>TRBJ2-5|NA|TRBV19|TRBD2
CASSIRTSETQYF
TGTGCCAGTAGTATAAGGACTAGCGAGACCCAGTACTTC
>TRBJ2-5|NA|TRBV5-4|NA
CASSSRTYQETQYF
TGTGCCAGCAGCTCCAGGACTTACCAAGAGACCCAGTACTTC
>TRBJ1-5|NA|TRBV4-1|NA
CASSHIQGNNQPQHF
TGCGCCAGCAGCCACATACAGGGCAATAATCAGCCCCAGCATTTT
>TRBJ1-1|once|TRBV6-6|NA
CATRQSLNTEAFF
TGTGCCACGAGACAGTCTCTGAACACTGAAGCTTTCTTT
>TRBJ1-5|NA|TRBV19|NA
CASSKSVNSGNQPQHF
TGTGCCAGTAGTAAGAGTGTCAACTCGGGCAATCAGCCCCAGCATTTT
>TRBJ1-4|NA|TRBV28|NA
CASTLRLDEKLFF
TGTGCCAGCACCTTGAGGTTGGATGAAAAACTGTTTTTT
>TRBJ2-7|NA|TRBV15|TRBD2
CATSRGYGLAEQYF
TGTGCCACCAGCAGGGGATACGGACTAGCCGAGCAGTACTTC
>TRBJ2-3|NA|TRBV9|NA
CASSVTPQGTDTQYF
TGTGCCAGCAGCGTTACCCCACAGGGCACAGATACGCAGTATTTT